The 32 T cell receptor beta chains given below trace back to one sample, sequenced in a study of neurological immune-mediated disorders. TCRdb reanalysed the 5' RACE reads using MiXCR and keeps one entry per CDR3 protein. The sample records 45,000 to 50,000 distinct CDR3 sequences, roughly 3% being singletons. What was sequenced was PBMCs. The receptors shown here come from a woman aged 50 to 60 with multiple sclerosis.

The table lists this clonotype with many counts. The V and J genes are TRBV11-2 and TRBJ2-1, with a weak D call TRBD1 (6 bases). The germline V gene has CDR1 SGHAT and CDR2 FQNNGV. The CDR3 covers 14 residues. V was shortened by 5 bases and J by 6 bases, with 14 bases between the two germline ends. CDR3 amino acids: CASSTKTGSNEQFF. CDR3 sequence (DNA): TGTGCCAGCAGCACCAAAACAGGGTCCAATGAGCAGTTCTTC.

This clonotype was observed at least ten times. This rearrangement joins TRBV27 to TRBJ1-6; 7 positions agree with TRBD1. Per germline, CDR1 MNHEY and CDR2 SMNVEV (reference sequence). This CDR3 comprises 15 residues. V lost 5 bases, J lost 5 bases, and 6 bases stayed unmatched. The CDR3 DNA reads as TGTGCCAGCAGTACTCCGACAGGGAATAATTCACCCCTCCACTTT. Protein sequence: CASSTPTGNNSPLHF.

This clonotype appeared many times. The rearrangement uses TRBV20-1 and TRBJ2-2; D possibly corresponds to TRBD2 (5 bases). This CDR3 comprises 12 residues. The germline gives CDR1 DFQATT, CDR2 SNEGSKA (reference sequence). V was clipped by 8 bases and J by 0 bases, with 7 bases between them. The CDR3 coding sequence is TGCAGTAGCGGAGCGAACACCGGGGAGCTGTTTTTT. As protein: CSSGANTGELFF.

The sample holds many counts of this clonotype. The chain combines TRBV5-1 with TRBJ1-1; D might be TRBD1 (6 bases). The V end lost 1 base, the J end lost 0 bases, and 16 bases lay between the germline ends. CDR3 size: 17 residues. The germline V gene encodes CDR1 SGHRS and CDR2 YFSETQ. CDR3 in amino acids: CASSLSLQGLLNTEAFF. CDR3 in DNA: TGCGCCAGCAGCTTGAGCCTCCAGGGGCTATTGAACACTGAAGCTTTCTTT.

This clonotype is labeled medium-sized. CDR3 region: CASSPSADSYEQYF. The CDR3 coding sequence is TGTGCCAGCTCACCATCCGCGGACTCCTACGAGCAGTACTTC. V gene TRBV18 combines with J gene TRBJ2-7; D is unclear. V shed 2 bases and J shed 0 bases, with 8 bases lying between them. The CDR3 sequence is 14 residues long. Per germline, CDR1 KGHSH and CDR2 LQKENI.

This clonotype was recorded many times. The CDR3 DNA is TGTGCCAGCAGCCCCCGACAGGGGTTGAGTTCCTACAATGAGCAGTTCTTC. Its translation: CASSPRQGLSSYNEQFF. V gene TRBV5-5 combines with J gene TRBJ2-1; 8 bases match TRBD1. The CDR3 extends over 17 amino acids. Germline CDR1 is SGHKS and CDR2 is YYEKEE (reference sequence). V was clipped by 4 bases and J by 1 base; unmatched bases: 10.

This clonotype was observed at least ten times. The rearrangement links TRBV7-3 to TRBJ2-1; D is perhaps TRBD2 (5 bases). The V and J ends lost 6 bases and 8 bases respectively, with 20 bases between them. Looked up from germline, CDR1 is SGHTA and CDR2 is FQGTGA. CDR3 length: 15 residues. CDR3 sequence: CASSSSTTPGDEQFF. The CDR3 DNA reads TGTGCCAGCAGTTCTTCAACCACCCCCGGGGATGAGCAGTTCTTC.

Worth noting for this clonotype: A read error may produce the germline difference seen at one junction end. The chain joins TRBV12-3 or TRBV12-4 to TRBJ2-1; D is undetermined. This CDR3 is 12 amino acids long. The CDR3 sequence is CDSSTSGDEQFF. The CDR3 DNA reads TGTGACAGCAGCACATCCGGAGACGAGCAGTTCTTC.

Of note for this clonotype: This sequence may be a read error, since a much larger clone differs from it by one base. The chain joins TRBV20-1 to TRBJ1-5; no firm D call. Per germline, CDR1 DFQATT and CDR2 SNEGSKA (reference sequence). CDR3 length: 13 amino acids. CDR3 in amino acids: CSASRGSNQPQNF. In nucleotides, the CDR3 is TGCAGTGCTAGCAGAGGTAGCAATCAGCCCCAGAATTTT.

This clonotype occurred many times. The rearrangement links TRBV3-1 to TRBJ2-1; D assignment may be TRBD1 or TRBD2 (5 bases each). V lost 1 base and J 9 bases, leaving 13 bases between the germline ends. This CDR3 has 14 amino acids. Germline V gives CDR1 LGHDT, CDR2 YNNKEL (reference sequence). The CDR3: CASSQGRGALEQFF. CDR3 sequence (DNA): TGTGCCAGCAGCCAAGGGCGAGGGGCGCTTGAGCAGTTCTTC.

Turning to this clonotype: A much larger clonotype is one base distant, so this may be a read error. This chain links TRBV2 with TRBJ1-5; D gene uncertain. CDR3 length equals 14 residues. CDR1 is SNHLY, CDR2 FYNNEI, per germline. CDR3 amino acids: CASSEFLYNQHQHF. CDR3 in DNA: TGTGCCAGCAGTGAGTTCCTCTACAATCAGCACCAGCATTTT. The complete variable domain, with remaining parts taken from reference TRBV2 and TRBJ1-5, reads EPEVTQTPSHQVTQMGQEVILRCVPISNHLYFYWYRQILGQKVEFLVSFYNNEISEKSEIFDDQFSVERPDGSNFTLKIRSTKLEDSAMYFCASSEFLYNQHQHFGDGTRLSIL.

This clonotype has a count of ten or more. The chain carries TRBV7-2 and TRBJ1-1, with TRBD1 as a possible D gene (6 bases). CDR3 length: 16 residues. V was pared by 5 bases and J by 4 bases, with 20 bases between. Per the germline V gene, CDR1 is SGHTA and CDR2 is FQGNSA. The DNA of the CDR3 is TGTGCCAGCAGCCTCCGAGCGGGGGGCAGTTTCACTGAAGCTTTCTTT. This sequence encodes CASSLRAGGSFTEAFF.

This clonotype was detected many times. The CDR3 DNA follows: TGTGCCACCTCGGGGGGACCCTACGAGCAGTACGTC. Its translation: CATSGGPYEQYV. The V and J genes are TRBV7-9 and TRBJ2-7; 7 bases fit TRBD2. CDR3 length equals 12 residues. CDR1 SEHNR and CDR2 FQNEAQ come from the germline V gene (reference sequence). Losses at the gene ends were 10 bases for V and 2 bases for J; bases not matched to a gene: 5.

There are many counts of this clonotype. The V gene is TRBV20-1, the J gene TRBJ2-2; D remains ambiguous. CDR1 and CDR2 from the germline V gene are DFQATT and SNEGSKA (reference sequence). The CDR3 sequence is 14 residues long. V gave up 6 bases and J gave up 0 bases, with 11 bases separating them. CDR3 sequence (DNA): TGCAGTGCGACCCATGCCGCGAACACCGGGGAGCTGTTTTTT. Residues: CSATHAANTGELFF.

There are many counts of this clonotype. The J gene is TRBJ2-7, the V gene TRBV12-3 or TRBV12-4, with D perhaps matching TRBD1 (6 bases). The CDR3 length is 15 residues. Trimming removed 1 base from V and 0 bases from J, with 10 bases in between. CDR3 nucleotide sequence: TGTGCCAGCAGTTTAGGTCAGGGGAGCTCCTACGAGCAGTACGTC. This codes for CASSLGQGSSYEQYV.

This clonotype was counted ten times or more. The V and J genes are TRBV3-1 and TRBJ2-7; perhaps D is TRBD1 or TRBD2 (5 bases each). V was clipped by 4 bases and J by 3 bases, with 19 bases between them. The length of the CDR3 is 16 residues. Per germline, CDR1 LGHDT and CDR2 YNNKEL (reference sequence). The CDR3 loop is CASSPRAGSPYYEQYV. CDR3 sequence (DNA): TGTGCCAGCAGCCCGAGGGCAGGGAGCCCTTACTACGAGCAGTACGTC.

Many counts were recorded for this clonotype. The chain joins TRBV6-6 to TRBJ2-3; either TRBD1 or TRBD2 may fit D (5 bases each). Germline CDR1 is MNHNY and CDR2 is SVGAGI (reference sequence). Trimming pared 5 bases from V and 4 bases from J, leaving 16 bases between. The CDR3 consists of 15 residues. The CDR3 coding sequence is TGTGCCAGCAGTGGGGCAGCCATCGGGGCAGATACGCAGTATTTT. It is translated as CASSGAAIGADTQYF.

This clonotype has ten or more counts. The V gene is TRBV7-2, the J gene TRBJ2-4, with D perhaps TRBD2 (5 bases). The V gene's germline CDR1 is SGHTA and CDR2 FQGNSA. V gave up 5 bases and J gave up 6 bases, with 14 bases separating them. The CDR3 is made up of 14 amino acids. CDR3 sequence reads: CASSKGSERNIQYF. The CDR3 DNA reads TGTGCCAGCAGCAAGGGTAGCGAGAGAAACATTCAGTACTTC.

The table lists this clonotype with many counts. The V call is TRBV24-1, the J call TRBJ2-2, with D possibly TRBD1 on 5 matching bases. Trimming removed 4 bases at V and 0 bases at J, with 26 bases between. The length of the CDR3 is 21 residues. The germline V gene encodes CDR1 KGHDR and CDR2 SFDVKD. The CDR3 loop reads CATSDRAPKGLNTPNTGELFF. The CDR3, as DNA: TGTGCCACCAGTGACCGCGCCCCCAAGGGGCTGAATACCCCGAACACCGGGGAGCTGTTTTTT.

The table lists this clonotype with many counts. Here the CDR3 reads CASRGSGVLSTGELFF. The CDR3 DNA is TGTGCCAGCCGAGGATCCGGGGTTTTGAGCACCGGGGAGCTGTTTTTT. The J gene is TRBJ2-2, the V gene TRBV3-1, with TRBD2 as a possible D gene (5 bases). Trimming shortened V by 8 bases and J by 4 bases, and 20 bases separated the two germline ends. This CDR3 is 16 amino acids long. CDR1 and CDR2 (germline): LGHDT, YNNKEL (reference sequence).

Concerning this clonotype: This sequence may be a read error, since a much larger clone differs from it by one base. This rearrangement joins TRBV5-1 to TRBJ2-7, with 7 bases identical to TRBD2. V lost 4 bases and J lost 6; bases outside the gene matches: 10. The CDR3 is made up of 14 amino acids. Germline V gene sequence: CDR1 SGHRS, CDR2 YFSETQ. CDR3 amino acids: CASSQLAQRTEQYF. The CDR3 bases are TGCGCCAGCAGCCAACTAGCGCAAAGAACCGAGCAGTACTTC.

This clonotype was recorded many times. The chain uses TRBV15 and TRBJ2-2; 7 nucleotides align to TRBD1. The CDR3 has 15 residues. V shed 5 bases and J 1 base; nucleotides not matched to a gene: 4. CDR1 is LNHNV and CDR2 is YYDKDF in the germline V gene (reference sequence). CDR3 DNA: TGTGCCACCAGCTTTCGGGACAGGAACACCGGGGAGCTGTTTTTT. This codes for CATSFRDRNTGELFF.

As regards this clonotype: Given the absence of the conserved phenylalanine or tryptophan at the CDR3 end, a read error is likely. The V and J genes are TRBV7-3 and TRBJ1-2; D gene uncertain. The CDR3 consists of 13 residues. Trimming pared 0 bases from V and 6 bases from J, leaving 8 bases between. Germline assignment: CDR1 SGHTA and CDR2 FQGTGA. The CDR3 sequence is CASSLTTADGYTL. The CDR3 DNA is TGTGCCAGCAGCTTAACGACGGCGGATGGCTACACCCTC.

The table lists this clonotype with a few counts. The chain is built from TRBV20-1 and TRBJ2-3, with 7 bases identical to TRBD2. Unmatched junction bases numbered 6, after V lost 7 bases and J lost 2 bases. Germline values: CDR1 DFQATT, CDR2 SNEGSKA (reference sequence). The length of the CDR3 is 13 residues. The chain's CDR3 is CSVAGVTTDTQYF. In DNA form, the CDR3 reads TGCAGTGTTGCGGGGGTAACCACAGATACGCAGTATTTT.

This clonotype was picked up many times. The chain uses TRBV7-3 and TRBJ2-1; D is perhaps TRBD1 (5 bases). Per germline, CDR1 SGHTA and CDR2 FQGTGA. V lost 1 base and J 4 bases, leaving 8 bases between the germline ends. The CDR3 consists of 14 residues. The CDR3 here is CASSLMPGYNEQFF. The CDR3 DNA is TGTGCCAGCAGCTTAATGCCAGGGTACAATGAGCAGTTCTTC.

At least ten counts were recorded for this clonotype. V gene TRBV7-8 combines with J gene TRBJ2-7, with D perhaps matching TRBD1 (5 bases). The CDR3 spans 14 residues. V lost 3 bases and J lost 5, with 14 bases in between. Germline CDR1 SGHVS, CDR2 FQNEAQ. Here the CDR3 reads CASSFQGLGDEQYF. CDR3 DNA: TGTGCCAGCAGCTTTCAGGGTCTGGGTGACGAGCAGTACTTC. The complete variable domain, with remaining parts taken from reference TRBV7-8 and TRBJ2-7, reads GAGVSQSPRYKVAKRGQDVALRCDPISGHVSLFWYQQALGQGPEFLTYFQNEAQLDKSGLPSDRFFAERPEGSVSTLKIQRTQQEDSAVYLCASSFQGLGDEQYFGPGTRLTVT.

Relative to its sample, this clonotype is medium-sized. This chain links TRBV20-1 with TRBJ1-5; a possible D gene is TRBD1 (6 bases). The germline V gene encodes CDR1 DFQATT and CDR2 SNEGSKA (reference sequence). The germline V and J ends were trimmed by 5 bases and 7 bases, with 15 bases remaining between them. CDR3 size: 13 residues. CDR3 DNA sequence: TGCAGTGCTGGAGGGAAGGGACAACAGCCCCAGCATTTT. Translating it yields CSAGGKGQQPQHF.

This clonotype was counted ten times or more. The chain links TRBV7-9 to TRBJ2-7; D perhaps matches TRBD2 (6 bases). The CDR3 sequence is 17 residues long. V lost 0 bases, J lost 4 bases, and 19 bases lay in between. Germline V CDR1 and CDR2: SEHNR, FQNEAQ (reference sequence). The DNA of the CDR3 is TGTGCCAGCAGCTTAGCTAGCGGACGTTTCTTCGGGTACGAGCAGTACTTC. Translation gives CASSLASGRFFGYEQYF.

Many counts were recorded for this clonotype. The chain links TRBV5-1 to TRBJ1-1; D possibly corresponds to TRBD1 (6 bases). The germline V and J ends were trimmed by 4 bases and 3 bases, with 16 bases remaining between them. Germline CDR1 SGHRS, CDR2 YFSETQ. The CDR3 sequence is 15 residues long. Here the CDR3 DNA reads TGCGCCAGCAGCCGTAACGTGGGGGCGGACACTGAAGCTTTCTTT. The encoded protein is CASSRNVGADTEAFF.

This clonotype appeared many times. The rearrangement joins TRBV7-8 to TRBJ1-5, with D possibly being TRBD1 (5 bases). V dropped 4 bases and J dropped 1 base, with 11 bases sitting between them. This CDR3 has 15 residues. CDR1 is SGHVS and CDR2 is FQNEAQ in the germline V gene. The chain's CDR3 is CASSSRRDSNQPQHF. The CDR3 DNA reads TGTGCCAGCAGCTCGCGCCGGGACAGCAATCAGCCCCAGCATTTT.

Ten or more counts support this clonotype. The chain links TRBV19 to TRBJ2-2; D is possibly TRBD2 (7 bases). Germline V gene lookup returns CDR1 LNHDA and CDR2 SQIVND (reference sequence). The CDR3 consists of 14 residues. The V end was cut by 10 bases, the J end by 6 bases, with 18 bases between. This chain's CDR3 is CATFGGLSSGELFF. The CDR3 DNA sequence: TGTGCCACCTTCGGGGGGCTCTCTTCCGGGGAGCTGTTTTTT.

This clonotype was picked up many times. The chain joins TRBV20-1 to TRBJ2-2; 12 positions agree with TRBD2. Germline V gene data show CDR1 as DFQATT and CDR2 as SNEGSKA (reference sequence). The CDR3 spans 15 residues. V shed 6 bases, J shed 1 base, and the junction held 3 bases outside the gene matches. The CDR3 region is CSAQGLAGNTGELFF. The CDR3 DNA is TGCAGTGCCCAGGGACTAGCGGGGAACACCGGGGAGCTGTTTTTT.